Following are 15 T cell receptor beta chains from one sample sequenced in a study of cytomegalovirus exposure and HLA in healthy donors. Use of 60 Vbeta and 13 Jbeta primers characterized the PCR. Only in-frame clones appear in the TCRdb table, and some are missing; sequencing was by immunoSEQ multiplex PCR. The sample holds around 210,000 clones, around 78% seen once. Sequenced material: PBMCs. The receptor source for this set is a boy younger than 18 in good health and CMV-seronegative.

This clone was seen just once. This chain connects TRBV6-6 to TRBJ2-7; TRBD1 matches at 8 bases. The V and J ends lost 0 bases and 2 bases, in that order; junction bases with no gene match: 6. The CDR3 has 16 amino acids. Per the germline V gene, CDR1 is MNHNY and CDR2 is SVGAGI (reference sequence). CDR3 in amino acids: CASSYSIRTGPYEQYF. Written as DNA, the CDR3 is TGTGCCAGCAGTTACTCGATACGGACAGGGCCCTACGAGCAGTACTTC.

The rearrangement joins TRBV30 to TRBJ1-2; the match to TRBD1 covers 7 bases. Trimming at V came to 0 bases and at J to 7 bases, leaving 5 bases not matched to a gene. Germline V CDR1 and CDR2: GTSNPN, SVGIG (reference sequence). The CDR3 loop spans 13 amino acids. The CDR3 sequence: CAWSVGSGGGYTF. CDR3 DNA: TGTGCCTGGAGTGTAGGGTCAGGGGGTGGCTACACCTTC.

The V call is TRBV4-1, the J call TRBJ1-3; D not resolved. Germline loops: CDR1 MGHRA, CDR2 YSYEKL. The CDR3 totals 17 residues. Trimming stripped 3 bases from V and 0 bases from J, with 15 bases between. The CDR3 spells CASSQVISGLSGNTIYF. As DNA, the CDR3 is TGCGCCAGCAGCCAGGTGATTTCAGGACTCTCTGGAAACACCATATATTTT.

The V gene is TRBV11-2, the J gene TRBJ1-2, with TRBD1 matching 8 bases. Per germline, CDR1 SGHAT and CDR2 FQNNGV. V lost 5 bases, J lost 5 bases, and 7 bases stayed unmatched. The length of the CDR3 is 14 residues. CDR3 coding DNA: TGTGCCAGCAGCCCAGACAGGGGCGCATATGGCTACACCTTC. It codes for CASSPDRGAYGYTF.

This chain connects TRBV5-1 to TRBJ2-2; 12 nucleotides align to TRBD2. The CDR3 covers 16 residues. Trimming removed 0 bases from V and 6 bases from J; junction bases left unmatched: 3. CDR1 and CDR2 (germline): SGHRS, YFSETQ. DNA of the CDR3: TGCGCCAGCAGCTTGGCTAGCGGGAGGGCGTCCGGGGAGCTGTTTTTT. Amino acids: CASSLASGRASGELFF.

This chain uses TRBV30 with TRBJ1-2, with D possibly being TRBD1 (5 bases). The CDR3 spans 13 residues. Trimming removed 4 bases at V and 5 bases at J, with 14 bases between. From germline, CDR1 is GTSNPN and CDR2 SVGIG (reference sequence). The CDR3 region has the DNA TGTGCCTGGACCGAGGGGAGGGGATATGGCTACACCTTC. Protein: CAWTEGRGYGYTF. Looking up the rest from reference TRBV30 and TRBJ1-2 gives the full variable domain: SQTIHQWPATLVQPVGSPLSLECTVEGTSNPNLYWYRQAAGRGLQLLFYSVGIGQISSEVPQNLSASRPQDRQFILSSKKLLLSDSGFYLCAWTEGRGYGYTFGSGTRLTVV.

The chain joins TRBV5-6 to TRBJ2-7; 8 bases line up with TRBD2. Germline assignment: CDR1 SGHDT and CDR2 YYEEEE. The CDR3 spans 16 residues. V lost 4 bases to trimming and J lost 4 bases; unmatched junction nucleotides: 13. In DNA form, the CDR3 reads TGTGCCAGCAGCCCCCCGGACGGGAGGGGGGGGTACGAGCAGTACTTC. Translation gives CASSPPDGRGGYEQYF.

The CDR3 DNA follows: TGCAGCGTTGAAGGGCTAGCGGGGATCACAGATACGCAGTATTTT. Translation gives CSVEGLAGITDTQYF. The chain employs TRBV29-1 and TRBJ2-3, with 9 nucleotides matching TRBD2. The CDR3 consists of 15 residues. Looked up from germline, CDR1 is SQVTM and CDR2 is ANQGSEA. The V and J ends lost 1 base and 2 bases, in that order; junction bases with no gene match: 4.

The chain is built from TRBV6-5 and TRBJ1-1, with no clear D. V lost 7 bases and J 4 bases, leaving 7 bases between the germline ends. The CDR3 length is 11 residues. Germline V lookup: CDR1 MNHEY, CDR2 SVGAGI. In nucleotides, the CDR3 is TGTGCCAGCACCCGGTTCACTGAAGCTTTCTTT. The encoded protein is CASTRFTEAFF.

The V and J genes are TRBV4-2 and TRBJ1-3; D gene unclear. V lost 2 bases, J lost 4 bases, and 15 bases lay in between. CDR1 and CDR2 from the germline V gene are LGHNA and YNFKEQ. CDR3 length: 16 residues. CDR3 in amino acids: CASSQHNADSGNTIYF. For the CDR3, the DNA is TGTGCCAGCAGCCAACACAACGCCGATTCAGGAAACACCATATATTTT.

This chain uses TRBV7-7 with TRBJ2-7, with TRBD1 matching 7 bases. CDR3 length: 14 amino acids. The V gene's germline CDR1 is SSHAT and CDR2 FNYEAQ (reference sequence). V dropped 0 bases and J dropped 5; count of bases not matched to a gene: 4. The CDR3 nucleotides read TGTGCCAGCAGCTTAGCTACAGGGGATCACGAGCAGTACTTC. Protein product: CASSLATGDHEQYF.

Remarks on this clone: One junction end does not reproduce the germline sequence, and a read error may be involved. V is TRBV6-1 and J is TRBJ2-7, with D tentatively TRBD2 (6 bases). The length of the CDR3 is 15 residues. The V gene's germline CDR1 is MNHNS and CDR2 SASEGT. CDR3 sequence: CASNEVAVLPYEQYF. The CDR3 DNA reads as TGTGCCAGCAATGAAGTAGCGGTTCTGCCCTACGAGCAGTACTTC.

This clone was observed once. The rearrangement links TRBV5-6 to TRBJ2-7; D is ambiguous. The CDR3 sequence is 13 residues long. Germline V gene data show CDR1 as SGHDT and CDR2 as YYEEEE. The V end lost 5 bases, the J end lost 3 bases, and 12 bases lay between the germline ends. The CDR3 sequence is CASSNSTYYEQYF. The CDR3 region has the DNA TGTGCCAGCAGTAATAGCACGTACTACGAGCAGTACTTC.

The DNA of the CDR3 is TGTGCCAGCAGCGGGAGGACAGGGGGCATGGGGGGCTACACCTTC. This gives the protein CASSGRTGGMGGYTF. The gene calls are TRBV7-6 and TRBJ1-2; 11 nucleotides agree with TRBD1. Trimming took 5 bases from V and 8 from J; bases not matched to a gene: 10. The germline CDR1 and CDR2 sequences are SGHVS and FNYEAQ. The CDR3 contains 15 residues.

The chain combines TRBV11-3 with TRBJ1-5, with D tentatively TRBD1 (5 bases). This CDR3 is built from 16 residues. Germline CDR1 SGHNT, CDR2 YENEEA. The V end lost 4 bases, the J end lost 0 bases, and 13 bases lay between the germline ends. The CDR3 loop reads CASSSRQLSSNQPQHF. The CDR3 bases are TGTGCCAGCAGCTCCAGACAGTTATCTAGCAATCAGCCCCAGCATTTT.